Listed here are 12 T cell receptor beta chains from one sample, sequenced in a study of long-term antiretroviral therapy in people with HIV. Samples were assayed with immunoSEQ v3.0 at survey level. Measured with immunoSEQ multiplex PCR; TCRdb has only the in-frame clones, and not every one. The sample yields tens of thousands of clones, 82% seen once. The material was unsorted PBMCs, obtained 0.3 years after starting antiretroviral therapy. The origin of the receptors is a man younger than 35 with HIV.

This chain links TRBV6-1 with TRBJ1-5; 10 bases line up with TRBD1. The germline CDR1 and CDR2 sequences are MNHNS and SASEGT. The CDR3 runs to 16 residues. The trim removed 2 bases at V and 8 bases at J, leaving 9 bases unmatched. CDR3 residues: CASSEWDRGSFEPQHF. CDR3 DNA: TGTGCCAGCAGTGAATGGGACAGGGGATCATTTGAGCCCCAGCATTTT.

The rearrangement joins TRBV6-6 to TRBJ1-1; 7 bases agree with TRBD1. The junction had 7 bases not matched to a gene; V was cut back by 2 bases and J by 4 bases. Germline V lookup: CDR1 MNHNY, CDR2 SVGAGI (reference sequence). The CDR3 consists of 15 residues. DNA of the CDR3: TGTGCCAGCAGTTACGCGGACAGGCCAGGCACTGAAGCTTTCTTT. It is translated as CASSYADRPGTEAFF.

The chain couples TRBV7-9 to TRBJ2-5, with 9 bases fitting TRBD1. The germline V gene has CDR1 SEHNR and CDR2 FQNEAQ (reference sequence). J lost 3 bases, V lost 4 bases, and 9 bases had no gene match. The CDR3 sequence is 16 residues long. CDR3 DNA: TGTGCCAGCAGCTACTTAACAGGGGGCAGTAAAGAGACCCAGTACTTC. Its protein is CASSYLTGGSKETQYF.

This clone has just one count. The J gene is TRBJ1-5, the V gene TRBV19; TRBD1 matches 12 bases. J lost 6 bases, V lost 4 bases, and 4 bases had no gene match. This CDR3 has 15 amino acids. Germline loops: CDR1 LNHDA, CDR2 SQIVND (reference sequence). The CDR3 sequence: CASSKGQGALQPQHF. In nucleotides, the CDR3 is TGTGCCAGTAGTAAGGGACAGGGGGCACTTCAGCCCCAGCATTTT.

The chain recombines TRBV7-3 with TRBJ2-7; no clear D. Germline V gives CDR1 SGHTA, CDR2 FQGTGA. The CDR3 runs 17 residues. The ends were cut back, 2 bases at V and 3 bases at J, with 20 bases in the middle. The CDR3 region has the DNA TGTGCCAGCAGCTTACGGGCCCCCTCTGTTATAGTCTACGAGCAGTACTTC. This sequence encodes CASSLRAPSVIVYEQYF.

This clone was detected only a few times. The J gene is TRBJ2-1, the V gene TRBV7-8, with unresolved D. This CDR3 is 13 amino acids long. Trimming removed 1 base at V and 8 bases at J, with 9 bases between. CDR1 SGHVS and CDR2 FQNEAQ come from the germline V gene. As DNA, the CDR3 is TGTGCCAGCAGCTTAGGTTCCAGCTATGAGCAGTTCTTC. Protein sequence: CASSLGSSYEQFF.

This clone was counted a few times. The CDR3 sequence is CASLPYSGANTGELFF. CDR3 DNA sequence: TGCGCCAGCCTACCCTATAGCGGGGCGAACACCGGGGAGCTGTTTTTT. The chain recombines TRBV23-1 with TRBJ2-2; 8 bases line up with TRBD2. TRBV23-1 is treated as an ORF (open reading frame) with a function not yet certain. V trimming: 8 bases; J trimming: 0 bases; junction bases outside the gene matches: 8. This CDR3 has 16 amino acids.

Note on this clone: The junction departs from germline at one end; a sequencing error may be responsible. The DNA for the CDR3 is TGTGCCAGTAGTGTAGACAGGGGGCCCAAAAACATTCAGTACTTC. Protein: CASSVDRGPKNIQYF. The chain carries TRBV19 and TRBJ2-4; TRBD1 aligns across 10 bases. This CDR3 has 15 amino acids. Germline V gives CDR1 LNHDA, CDR2 SQIVND (reference sequence).

The chain links TRBV19 to TRBJ2-7; 7 bases are shared with TRBD1. CDR1 is LNHDA and CDR2 is SQIVND in the germline V gene (reference sequence). The V gene end was trimmed by 6 bases and the J gene end by 4 bases; junction bases not matched to a gene: 9. The CDR3 consists of 14 residues. The CDR3 DNA reads TGTGCCAGTAGGCAGACAGGGATCGGGTACGAGCAGTACTTC. It yields the protein CASRQTGIGYEQYF.

CDR3 coding DNA: TGTGCCAGCAGCCCCGGACAGGGTCTAACCCTCTATGGCTACACCTTC. It is translated as CASSPGQGLTLYGYTF. V and J are TRBV5-4 and TRBJ1-2, with TRBD1 matching over 8 bases. This CDR3 has 16 residues. The V and J ends lost 4 bases and 4 bases, in that order; junction bases with no gene match: 12. CDR1 is SGHNT and CDR2 is YYREEE in the germline V gene (reference sequence).

The V gene is TRBV7-2, the J gene TRBJ2-5, with 15 nucleotides matching TRBD2. Germline lookup yields CDR1 SGHTA and CDR2 FQGNSA. Trimming removed 5 bases from V and 0 bases from J; junction bases left unmatched: 4. The CDR3 covers 17 residues. CDR3 protein: CASSRWTSGGDQETQYF. In nucleotides, the CDR3 is TGTGCCAGCAGCCGATGGACTAGCGGGGGGGACCAAGAGACCCAGTACTTC. Using reference TRBV7-2 and TRBJ2-5 for the parts outside the CDR3, the full variable domain is GAGVSQSPSNKVTEKGKDVELRCDPISGHTALYWYRQSLGQGLEFLIYFQGNSAPDKSGLPSDRFSAERTGGSVSTLTIQRTQQEDSAVYLCASSRWTSGGDQETQYFGPGTRLLVL.

This clone was counted a single time. The chain couples TRBV6-5 to TRBJ2-2; TRBD1 is a possible D gene (7 bases). CDR3 length equals 15 residues. V was trimmed by 7 bases and J by 6 bases, leaving 18 bases between them. Germline V CDR1 and CDR2: MNHEY, SVGAGI. CDR3 DNA sequence: TGTGCCAGCACGAGGCAGGGGGGTCAGGCCGGGGAGCTGTTTTTT. It yields the protein CASTRQGGQAGELFF.